This TCR beta chain was retrieved from a study of blood T cells in healthy people across ages. A second PCR of roughly 7 to 11 cycles used a sample-barcoded 5' primer and a J-beta primer mix. TCRdb ran MiXCR on the 5' RACE reads and lists one entry per CDR3 protein. Of 1.5 million to 2 million distinct CDR3 sequences listed, around half were seen once; the top ten hold approximately 2.1%. The sequence was collected from a woman aged 40 to 50 in good health. The sequenced sample consisted of blood.

The DNA of the CDR3 is TGTGCCAGCAGGACAAGGTTCTACGAGCAGTACTTC. Its protein is CASRTRFYEQYF. The V and J genes are TRBV27 and TRBJ2-7, with D unclear. The germline V gene has CDR1 MNHEY and CDR2 SMNVEV (reference sequence). The CDR3 sequence is 12 residues long. V was shortened by 6 bases and J by 3 bases, with 9 bases between the two germline ends.